Following are 19 T cell receptor beta chains from one sample sequenced in a study of cytomegalovirus exposure and HLA in healthy donors. Primers: 60 Vbeta forward and 13 Jbeta reverse. Clones were read by immunoSEQ multiplex PCR, and TCRdb kept only the in-frame ones, dropping some. In the table there are fewer than 150,000 clones, roughly four fifths of which are singletons. Sequenced input: PBMCs. All receptors derive from a man in his forties or fifties in good health and CMV-seropositive.

This clone has only a few counts. The chain is built from TRBV19 and TRBJ2-2; tentative D call: TRBD2 (6 bases). The V gene lost 10 bases and the J gene lost 1 base, with 22 bases spanning the gap. The V gene's germline CDR1 is LNHDA and CDR2 SQIVND (reference sequence). The CDR3 covers 17 residues. DNA of the CDR3: TGTGCCACTAAGCCAAGCGGGTGGAGTGAGAACACCGGGGAGCTGTTTTTT. Translating it yields CATKPSGWSENTGELFF.

The chain employs TRBV2 and TRBJ1-6; D unclear. The CDR3 is 13 residues long. V was shortened by 8 bases and J by 3 bases, with 8 bases between the two germline ends. The germline CDR1 and CDR2 sequences are SNHLY and FYNNEI. CDR3 sequence: CASRRVYNSPLHF. Here the CDR3 DNA reads TGTGCCAGCCGGCGGGTCTATAATTCACCCCTCCACTTT.

The chain uses TRBV6-5 and TRBJ2-7; 9 nucleotides align to TRBD1. Unmatched junction bases numbered 7, after V lost 2 bases and J lost 2 bases. This CDR3 is built from 16 residues. From germline, CDR1 is MNHEY and CDR2 SVGAGI. As DNA, the CDR3 is TGTGCCAGCAGTTACGACGGGACAGGGACCCCCTACGAGCAGTACTTC. Its protein is CASSYDGTGTPYEQYF.

The chain has TRBV7-9 and TRBJ1-4, with 8 positions matching TRBD1. The CDR3 is made up of 16 amino acids. The ends lost 4 bases at V and 6 bases at J; junction bases unmatched: 10. CDR1 SEHNR and CDR2 FQNEAQ come from the germline V gene (reference sequence). For the CDR3, the DNA is TGTGCCAGCAGCTACCCCACGACAGGGGTGGATGAAAAACTGTTTTTT. As protein: CASSYPTTGVDEKLFF.

This clone showed up just a few times. The chain has TRBV2 and TRBJ2-5, with D tentatively TRBD1 (6 bases). The J call is uncertain, as TRBJ2-7 better fits the DNA end. The CDR3 covers 11 residues. CDR1 is SNHLY, CDR2 FYNNEI, per germline. CDR3 DNA: TGTGCCAGCAAGGGGGCCTACGAGCAGTACTTC. Its translation: CASKGAYEQYF.

The chain carries TRBV2 and TRBJ1-1; 7 bases are a match to TRBD1. The CDR3 covers 14 residues. The germline gives CDR1 SNHLY, CDR2 FYNNEI. The V segment lost 4 bases and the J segment 1 base; nucleotides outside the gene matches: 3. In nucleotides, the CDR3 is TGTGCCAGCAGTGGACAGGGTAAGAACACTGAAGCTTTCTTT. This encodes CASSGQGKNTEAFF.

The chain links TRBV18 to TRBJ2-7; D not resolved. CDR3 length equals 11 residues. Germline-derived CDR1 and CDR2 are KGHSH and LQKENI. V was trimmed by 6 bases and J by 4 bases, leaving 7 bases between them. CDR3 in amino acids: CASSQRYEQYF. In DNA, the CDR3 is TGTGCCAGCTCCCAGAGGTACGAGCAGTACTTC.

The DNA of the CDR3 is TGTGCCAGCAGTCCCGGACTAGCGGGATGGGGCGAGCAGTACTTC. Translation gives CASSPGLAGWGEQYF. V and J are TRBV7-3 and TRBJ2-7; 12 bases align to TRBD2. In germline, CDR1 is SGHTA, CDR2 FQGTGA. The CDR3 has 15 amino acids. The J segment lost 6 bases and the V segment lost 6 bases, leaving 9 bases of the junction unmatched.

V gene TRBV2 combines with J gene TRBJ2-5, with 8 bases fitting TRBD2. Trimming at V came to 1 base and at J to 7 bases, leaving 14 bases not matched to a gene. The CDR3 consists of 17 residues. Germline loops: CDR1 SNHLY, CDR2 FYNNEI. CDR3 nucleotides: TGTGCCAGCAGTGAAGTAGCAGGCGGGGGGCCATTTGGGACCCAGTACTTC. Protein: CASSEVAGGGPFGTQYF.

The chain joins TRBV20-1 to TRBJ1-2; D is uncertain. Trimming removed 0 bases from V and 4 bases from J, with 3 bases in between. CDR3 length: 11 amino acids. Germline V gives CDR1 DFQATT, CDR2 SNEGSKA (reference sequence). The CDR3 DNA reads TGCAGTGCTAGAGACTCCTATGGCTACACCTTC. Residues: CSARDSYGYTF.

This clone occurred a few times. As DNA, the CDR3 is TGTGCCAGCAGCTCAAGCCCTAGACAGGGCAGCTATGGCTACACCTTC. This translates into CASSSSPRQGSYGYTF. The chain uses TRBV7-2 and TRBJ1-2, with TRBD1 matching 7 bases. Germline CDR1 is SGHTA and CDR2 is FQGNSA. J was trimmed by 4 bases and V by 4 bases; bases with no gene match: 12. CDR3 length equals 16 residues.

The genes are TRBV5-1 and TRBJ2-7; 11 bases are a match to TRBD1. Germline CDR1 and CDR2: SGHRS and YFSETQ. With V trimmed by 2 bases and J by 0 bases, 10 bases remained unmatched. The CDR3 totals 18 residues. CDR3 region: CASSFGQGAPFYSYEQYF. Here the CDR3 DNA reads TGCGCCAGCAGCTTCGGACAGGGGGCCCCATTTTACTCCTACGAGCAGTACTTC.

The chain joins TRBV4-1 to TRBJ1-2; D gene unclear. The CDR3 runs to 13 residues. Trimming removed 4 bases at V and 6 bases at J, with 12 bases between. In germline, CDR1 is MGHRA, CDR2 YSYEKL. The CDR3 DNA is TGCGCCAGCAGCCCTTCTCCCGTCCATGGCTACACCTTC. Translation gives CASSPSPVHGYTF.

The chain is built from TRBV27 and TRBJ1-2; maybe TRBD1 (6 bases). The CDR3 has 13 residues. V lost 3 bases to trimming and J lost 8 bases, with 13 bases between them. Germline CDR1 MNHEY, CDR2 SMNVEV (reference sequence). The CDR3 DNA sequence: TGTGCCAGCAGTTTCTCAGGGGTGAGGGGCTACACCTTC. Translation gives CASSFSGVRGYTF.

This rearrangement joins TRBV7-8 to TRBJ1-5; TRBD1 might be the D (5 bases). The CDR3 runs 14 residues. Germline CDR1 SGHVS, CDR2 FQNEAQ. Trimming removed 3 bases at V and 3 bases at J, with 9 bases between. CDR3 protein: CASSFGTNNQPQHF. The CDR3 DNA reads as TGTGCCAGCAGCTTCGGGACTAACAATCAGCCCCAGCATTTT.

The V call is TRBV19, the J call TRBJ2-5; no firm D call. Germline values: CDR1 LNHDA, CDR2 SQIVND (reference sequence). The CDR3 is 13 residues long. V dropped 1 base and J dropped 5 bases, with 8 bases sitting between them. The CDR3 loop is CASSIASRETQYF. DNA for the CDR3: TGTGCCAGTAGTATAGCTAGTCGGGAGACCCAGTACTTC.

The gene calls are TRBV7-9 and TRBJ2-5, with D possibly matching TRBD2 (6 bases). CDR3 size: 18 residues. Germline lookup yields CDR1 SEHNR and CDR2 FQNEAQ (reference sequence). Deletions cut 0 bases from V and 1 base from J, with 18 bases between. The CDR3: CASSLAGGAVLPQETQYF. CDR3 in DNA: TGTGCCAGCAGCTTAGCTGGCGGGGCAGTACTGCCCCAAGAGACCCAGTACTTC.

The chain carries TRBV7-8 and TRBJ2-7; 12 bases match TRBD2. CDR3 size: 16 residues. The V gene end was trimmed by 5 bases and the J gene end by 0 bases; junction bases not matched to a gene: 5. From germline, CDR1 is SGHVS and CDR2 FQNEAQ. The DNA for the CDR3 is TGTGCCAGCAGCAATAGACTAGCGGGAGCCTCCTACGAGCAGTACTTC. This translates into CASSNRLAGASYEQYF.

This chain connects TRBV5-1 to TRBJ1-2, with 7 bases lining up with TRBD1. This CDR3 spans 15 amino acids. V dropped 0 bases and J dropped 7; count of bases not matched to a gene: 9. Germline V gives CDR1 SGHRS, CDR2 YFSETQ. CDR3 amino acids: CASSLGQGRGGGYTF. The DNA of the CDR3 is TGCGCCAGCAGCTTGGGACAGGGAAGAGGGGGTGGCTACACCTTC. Filled out from reference TRBV5-1 and TRBJ1-2, the complete variable domain reads KAGVTQTPRYLIKTRGQQVTLSCSPISGHRSVSWYQQTPGQGLQFLFEYFSETQRNKGNFPGRFSGRQFSNSRSEMNVSTLELGDSALYLCASSLGQGRGGGYTFGSGTRLTVV.